This entry lists 13 T cell receptor beta chains sequenced from one sample in a study of blood T cells in healthy people across ages. Through a sample-barcoded 5' primer and a J-beta primer mix, a second PCR was run for roughly 6 to 11 cycles. TCRdb redid the calling of the 5' RACE reads with MiXCR, one entry per CDR3 protein. The table lists roughly 1,300,000 distinct CDR3 sequences, almost 60% of them singletons. Sequencing was done on a sample of blood. These TCRs come from a man aged 18 to 30 in good health.

J is TRBJ1-5 and V is TRBV6-1; tentatively, D is TRBD1 (5 bases). The V and J ends lost 2 bases and 7 bases respectively, with 6 bases between them. CDR1 is MNHNS and CDR2 is SASEGT in the germline V gene. This CDR3 has 12 residues. Written as DNA, the CDR3 is TGTGCCAGCAGTGAAAGGGGACAGCCCCAGCATTTT. This translates into CASSERGQPQHF.

With regard to this clonotype: At one end the junction does not follow the germline gene, possibly because of a read error. The chain joins TRBV11-2 to TRBJ2-2, with 12 bases lining up with TRBD2. The germline V gene has CDR1 SGHAT and CDR2 FQNNGV. CDR3 size: 15 residues. CDR3 region: CASSKTSGRIGELFF. The CDR3 coding sequence is TGCGCCAGCAGCAAGACTAGCGGGAGAATCGGGGAGCTGTTTTTT.

The J gene is TRBJ2-5, the V gene TRBV5-4, with TRBD2 matching 14 bases. There are 16 residues in the CDR3. Germline V gene lookup returns CDR1 SGHNT and CDR2 YYREEE (reference sequence). V lost 4 bases to trimming and J lost 11 bases; unmatched junction nucleotides: 13. The CDR3 spells CASSPRLAGGPHEQYF. For the CDR3, the DNA is TGTGCCAGCAGCCCAAGACTAGCGGGGGGGCCCCATGAGCAGTACTTC.

The gene calls are TRBV2 and TRBJ2-1, with D unclear. This CDR3 has 15 residues. CDR1 and CDR2 (germline): SNHLY, FYNNEI. V lost 9 bases and J lost 3, with 18 bases in between. The CDR3 is CASDGSQSSYNEQFF. The DNA for the CDR3 is TGTGCCAGTGATGGCTCTCAGAGCAGCTACAATGAGCAGTTCTTC.

The chain joins TRBV20-1 to TRBJ2-1; 7 positions match TRBD2. Germline CDR1 DFQATT, CDR2 SNEGSKA (reference sequence). This CDR3 comprises 19 residues. The V gene end was trimmed by 6 bases and the J gene end by 7 bases; junction bases not matched to a gene: 27. CDR3 loop: CSAVPLPASSGMVGNEQFF. The CDR3 DNA follows: TGCAGTGCCGTTCCACTTCCGGCCTCGAGCGGGATGGTGGGGAATGAGCAGTTCTTC.

The chain couples TRBV6-2 or TRBV6-3 to TRBJ2-1; unclear D gene. The tail of the sequence fits TRBJ2-7 better, so the J call may be wrong. CDR3 length: 12 amino acids. Germline CDR1 reads MNHEY; CDR2 reads SVGEGT. CDR3 amino acids: CASSYLNNEQYF. The CDR3, as DNA: TGTGCCAGCAGTTACCTGAACAATGAGCAGTACTTC.

This chain links TRBV2 with TRBJ2-7, with D possibly TRBD2 on 5 matching bases. Trimming shortened V by 8 bases and J by 2 bases, and 19 bases separated the two germline ends. The length of the CDR3 is 15 residues. CDR1 and CDR2 from the germline V gene are SNHLY and FYNNEI. CDR3 residues: CASGAGRLGPYEQYF. In nucleotides, the CDR3 is TGTGCCAGCGGTGCGGGCAGGCTAGGGCCCTACGAGCAGTACTTC.

This clonotype showed up just a few times. DNA for the CDR3: TGTGCCAGCACGAGCAGGACCCACCCCCGAGGGGAGCAGTACTTC. This gives the protein CASTSRTHPRGEQYF. The chain is built from TRBV6-4 and TRBJ2-7, with D perhaps TRBD2 (5 bases). The CDR3 runs to 15 residues. Trimming pared 7 bases from V and 7 bases from J, leaving 23 bases between. CDR1 is MRHNA and CDR2 is SNTAGT in the germline V gene.

This clonotype has a handful of counts. This chain uses TRBV27 with TRBJ2-7; 8 bases align to TRBD1. Germline assignment: CDR1 MNHEY and CDR2 SMNVEV (reference sequence). This CDR3 has 17 amino acids. The trim removed 4 bases at V and 3 bases at J, leaving 14 bases unmatched. The DNA for the CDR3 is TGTGCCAGCAGTTCGAACCATATAGCAGGGGGCTACTACGAGCAGTACTTC. This sequence encodes CASSSNHIAGGYYEQYF.

This clonotype was counted a few times. This chain joins TRBV7-2 and TRBJ2-7, with 7 bases lining up with TRBD1. Germline-derived CDR1 and CDR2 are SGHTA and FQGNSA. This CDR3 is built from 16 residues. V lost 2 bases and J lost 2; bases outside the gene matches: 9. The CDR3 reads CASSLSWGQPPYEQYF. The DNA for the CDR3 is TGTGCCAGCAGCTTATCATGGGGACAGCCCCCCTACGAGCAGTACTTC.

The gene calls are TRBV7-2 and TRBJ2-7, with D unresolved. V was trimmed by 3 bases and J by 6 bases, leaving 15 bases between them. The CDR3 sequence is 14 residues long. CDR1 and CDR2 from the germline V gene are SGHTA and FQGNSA. CDR3 coding DNA: TGTGCCAGCAGCTTTCGGAACAGTGGTCTCGAGCAGTACTTC. Its translation: CASSFRNSGLEQYF. Supplemented by reference TRBV7-2 and TRBJ2-7, the full variable domain reads GAGVSQSPSNKVTEKGKDVELRCDPISGHTALYWYRQSLGQGLEFLIYFQGNSAPDKSGLPSDRFSAERTGGSVSTLTIQRTQQEDSAVYLCASSFRNSGLEQYFGPGTRLTVT.

The chain employs TRBV24-1 and TRBJ2-1, with no clear D. The CDR3 spans 15 residues. With 3 bases removed from V and 0 bases from J, the gap between germline ends came to 8 bases. Germline V gene lookup returns CDR1 KGHDR and CDR2 SFDVKD. CDR3 protein: CATSDGPGSYNEQFF. CDR3 nucleotide sequence: TGTGCCACCAGTGATGGGCCCGGCTCCTACAATGAGCAGTTCTTC.

J is TRBJ1-3 and V is TRBV12-3 or TRBV12-4; D unclear. The length of the CDR3 is 12 residues. V lost 9 bases and J 4 bases, leaving 10 bases between the germline ends. The DNA for the CDR3 is TGTGCCAGTGACGGGGTCGGAAACACCATATATTTT. This gives the protein CASDGVGNTIYF.